Presented here are 30 T cell receptor beta chains from one specimen sequenced in a study of CD8 T cells in Susac syndrome. With random hexamers, roughly 0.5 to 1 ug RNA was reverse transcribed. TCRdb reprocessed the immunoSEQ multiplex PCR reads with MiXCR, giving one entry per CDR3 protein. The sample has under 80,000 distinct CDR3 sequences, approximately 94% seen once. The specimen sequenced was CD8+ T cells from PBMCs. The receptor set was obtained from a human donor with multiple sclerosis.

V is TRBV20-1 and J is TRBJ2-7, with a possible D match to TRBD1 (5 bases). CDR1 DFQATT and CDR2 SNEGSKA come from the germline V gene (reference sequence). The CDR3 contains 13 residues. V shed 6 bases and J shed 0 bases, with 12 bases lying between them. CDR3 residues: CSAMTEFSYEQYF. CDR3 DNA sequence: TGCAGTGCCATGACAGAGTTCTCCTACGAGCAGTACTTC.

This clonotype was recorded only once. V usage is TRBV5-4 and J usage is TRBJ2-1; TRBD2 aligns across 10 bases. CDR3 size: 15 residues. J was trimmed by 7 bases and V by 6 bases; bases with no gene match: 10. Germline V gives CDR1 SGHNT, CDR2 YYREEE (reference sequence). The CDR3, as DNA: TGTGCCAGCATCAAGTTAGCGGGAGGTCTAAATGAGCAGTTCTTC. Translated, it gives CASIKLAGGLNEQFF.

The genes are TRBV2 and TRBJ2-5; tentative D call: TRBD1 (6 bases). Trimming left V 7 bases short and J 1 base short, with 16 bases between. The V gene's germline CDR1 is SNHLY and CDR2 FYNNEI. The CDR3 spans 15 residues. The CDR3 DNA sequence: TGTGCCAGCACACCCCCCCGGGACATCCAAGAGACCCAGTACTTC. Protein: CASTPPRDIQETQYF. Looking up the rest from reference TRBV2 and TRBJ2-5 gives the full variable domain: EPEVTQTPSHQVTQMGQEVILRCVPISNHLYFYWYRQILGQKVEFLVSFYNNEISEKSEIFDDQFSVERPDGSNFTLKIRSTKLEDSAMYFCASTPPRDIQETQYFGPGTRLLVL.

The CDR3 sequence is CSAPWRTEAFF. CDR3 sequence (DNA): TGCAGTGCTCCTTGGAGAACTGAAGCTTTCTTT. This sequence joins TRBV20-1 and TRBJ1-1; D remains ambiguous. Trimming took off 5 bases at V and 5 bases at J, with 9 bases between the two ends. CDR1 is DFQATT and CDR2 is SNEGSKA in the germline V gene (reference sequence). This CDR3 is 11 amino acids long.

This sequence joins TRBV15 and TRBJ1-6, with a possible D match to TRBD1 (6 bases). Deletions cut 5 bases from V and 10 bases from J, with 18 bases between. The CDR3 has 15 amino acids. Germline CDR1 is LNHNV and CDR2 is YYDKDF (reference sequence). The chain's CDR3 is CATSGLDSKNSPLHF. The CDR3 nucleotides are TGTGCCACCAGCGGCTTGGACAGTAAGAACTCACCCCTCCACTTT.

J is TRBJ2-7 and V is TRBV19; the D is unclear. CDR3 length: 13 amino acids. The V end was cut by 3 bases, the J end by 3 bases, with 9 bases between. The germline CDR1 and CDR2 sequences are LNHDA and SQIVND (reference sequence). CDR3: CASSISLYYEQYF. The CDR3 coding sequence is TGTGCCAGTAGTATCTCCCTTTACTACGAGCAGTACTTC.

The rearrangement joins TRBV29-1 to TRBJ1-1; unclear D gene. The CDR3 loop spans 10 amino acids. The germline gives CDR1 SQVTM, CDR2 ANQGSEA. Between the trimmed V and J ends, which lost 3 bases and 7 bases, there was a span of 6 bases. CDR3 region: CSVEFGEAFF. CDR3 nucleotide sequence: TGCAGCGTTGAGTTTGGTGAAGCTTTCTTT.

This clonotype was observed a handful of times. This rearrangement joins TRBV29-1 to TRBJ2-7, with TRBD2 matching 7 bases. The CDR3 is made up of 12 amino acids. The V gene's germline CDR1 is SQVTM and CDR2 ANQGSEA. J was trimmed by 3 bases and V by 3 bases; bases with no gene match: 2. CDR3 nucleotide sequence: TGCAGCGTTGACGGCGGGAGCTACGAGCAGTACTTC. As protein: CSVDGGSYEQYF.

The chain recombines TRBV7-9 with TRBJ2-1; weak D call: TRBD2 (7 bases). The germline V gene encodes CDR1 SEHNR and CDR2 FQNEAQ (reference sequence). This CDR3 spans 13 amino acids. V was trimmed by 3 bases and J by 8 bases, leaving 11 bases between them. The CDR3 region has the DNA TGTGCCAGCAGCTTTGGGGGGGGCGATGAGCAGTTCTTC. As protein: CASSFGGGDEQFF.

The genes are TRBV7-6 and TRBJ2-7, with D perhaps matching TRBD1 (6 bases). Germline lookup yields CDR1 SGHVS and CDR2 FNYEAQ. The CDR3 is 13 residues long. Trimming left V 5 bases short and J 6 bases short, with 14 bases between. In nucleotides, the CDR3 is TGTGCCAGCAGCACGTCACAGGGCAGCGAGCAGTACTTC. As protein: CASSTSQGSEQYF.

The chain links TRBV28 to TRBJ2-1; D is possibly TRBD1 or TRBD2 (6 bases each). Germline V CDR1 and CDR2: MDHEN, SYDVKM. Trimming left V 7 bases short and J 10 bases short, with 17 bases between. The CDR3 has 13 residues. CDR3 coding DNA: TGTGCCAGCACCCTAGGAGGGGGAAGGGAGCAGTTCTTC. Its translation is CASTLGGGREQFF.

The chain is built from TRBV3-1 and TRBJ2-1; no firm D call. CDR3 size: 15 residues. V shed 4 bases and J shed 4 bases, with 14 bases lying between them. Germline V gives CDR1 LGHDT, CDR2 YNNKEL (reference sequence). The CDR3 DNA sequence: TGTGCCAGCAGCCCCCTGGCGGATCCATACAATGAGCAGTTCTTC. Encoded protein: CASSPLADPYNEQFF.

The chain links TRBV9 to TRBJ1-2, with D possibly TRBD1 on 5 matching bases. Germline V gene sequence: CDR1 SGDLS, CDR2 YYNGEE. The CDR3 spans 14 residues. V was pared by 3 bases and J by 6 bases, with 15 bases between. CDR3 sequence reads: CASSGRRRGDGYTF. CDR3 sequence (DNA): TGTGCCAGCAGCGGGAGGAGACGGGGGGATGGCTACACCTTC.

The V and J genes are TRBV5-1 and TRBJ2-1; D not resolved. Germline lookup yields CDR1 SGHRS and CDR2 YFSETQ. This CDR3 contains 15 residues. V was shortened by 0 bases and J by 4 bases, with 11 bases between the two germline ends. The CDR3 protein is CASSLAGSLYNEQFF. The CDR3 coding sequence is TGCGCCAGCAGCTTGGCCGGGTCCCTATACAATGAGCAGTTCTTC.

The chain links TRBV7-9 to TRBJ2-1, with 10 bases aligning to TRBD2. V lost 4 bases and J lost 8; bases outside the gene matches: 11. The CDR3 contains 16 residues. CDR1 is SEHNR and CDR2 is FQNEAQ in the germline V gene (reference sequence). As DNA, the CDR3 is TGTGCCAGCAGCTCGAGCGGGAGGGTAATTCATGATGAGCAGTTCTTC. Translation: CASSSSGRVIHDEQFF.

This sequence joins TRBV29-1 and TRBJ1-4; 7 bases line up with TRBD1. Germline CDR1 is SQVTM and CDR2 is ANQGSEA. The CDR3 covers 11 residues. The CDR3 protein is CGGGGGEKLFF. The CDR3 coding sequence is TGCGGAGGGGGCGGAGGTGAAAAACTGTTTTTT. Full variable domain (rest looked up from reference TRBV29-1 and TRBJ1-4): SAVISQKPSRDICQRGTSLTIQCQVDSQVTMMFWYRQQPGQSLTLIATANQGSEATYESGFVIDKFPISRPNLTFSTLTVSNMSPEDSSIYLCGGGGGEKLFFGSGTQLSVL.

This rearrangement joins TRBV2 to TRBJ2-1, with 8 bases lining up with TRBD1. This CDR3 has 15 residues. CDR1 and CDR2 from the germline V gene are SNHLY and FYNNEI. V trimming: 4 bases; J trimming: 1 base; junction bases outside the gene matches: 3. CDR3 protein: CASSVDRGSYNEQFF. As DNA, the CDR3 is TGTGCCAGCAGTGTCGACAGGGGTTCCTACAATGAGCAGTTCTTC.

The chain has TRBV18 and TRBJ2-1; 8 bases are a match to TRBD2. This CDR3 has 16 residues. V trimming: 2 bases; J trimming: 4 bases; junction bases outside the gene matches: 7. Germline V gene data show CDR1 as KGHSH and CDR2 as LQKENI. Here the CDR3 reads CASSPSEAGAYNEQFF. As DNA, the CDR3 is TGTGCCAGCTCACCATCGGAAGCGGGAGCTTACAATGAGCAGTTCTTC.

The CDR3 bases are TGTGCCAGCAGAAACGGAATCTACGAGCAGTACTTC. It encodes CASRNGIYEQYF. This chain connects TRBV6-1 to TRBJ2-7; D unresolved. The CDR3 spans 12 residues. Deletions cut 6 bases from V and 3 bases from J, with 9 bases between. Germline lookup yields CDR1 MNHNS and CDR2 SASEGT.

The chain couples TRBV4-1 to TRBJ1-4, with a possible D match to TRBD1 (5 bases). CDR1 is MGHRA, CDR2 YSYEKL, per germline. Trimming left V 0 bases short and J 1 base short, with 6 bases between. The CDR3 spans 15 residues. In DNA, the CDR3 is TGCGCCAGCAGCCAAGATCAGGGAACTAATGAAAAACTGTTTTTT. It is translated as CASSQDQGTNEKLFF.

This chain joins TRBV27 and TRBJ2-1; D gene unclear. The V gene lost 5 bases and the J gene lost 7 bases, with 6 bases spanning the gap. This CDR3 comprises 11 residues. Looked up from germline, CDR1 is MNHEY and CDR2 is SMNVEV (reference sequence). The CDR3 nucleotides read TGTGCCAGCAGTATGGGGAATGAGCAGTTCTTC. This sequence encodes CASSMGNEQFF.

Only one count was recorded for this clonotype. This chain uses TRBV7-9 with TRBJ1-1; D remains unclear. Trimming left V 6 bases short and J 0 bases short, with 17 bases between. CDR1 is SEHNR and CDR2 is FQNEAQ in the germline V gene (reference sequence). The CDR3 runs to 16 residues. In DNA, the CDR3 is TGTGCCAGCAGTTCTTTCGGGCTTACCATGAACACTGAAGCTTTCTTT. Protein product: CASSSFGLTMNTEAFF.

The chain recombines TRBV4-2 with TRBJ2-3; 7 bases are a match to TRBD1. CDR3 length: 15 residues. V gave up 6 bases and J gave up 5 bases; unmatched junction bases: 11. CDR1 is LGHNA and CDR2 is YNFKEQ in the germline V gene. The CDR3 sequence: CASRQRTGPRDTQYF. CDR3 nucleotides: TGTGCCAGCAGACAACGGACAGGCCCACGAGATACGCAGTATTTT.

This chain uses TRBV6-5 with TRBJ1-2; D remains ambiguous. V lost 0 bases to trimming and J lost 4 bases, with 12 bases between them. The CDR3 consists of 15 residues. The germline CDR1 and CDR2 sequences are MNHEY and SVGAGI. The CDR3 sequence: CASSYSVSFGYGYTF. The CDR3 DNA reads TGTGCCAGCAGTTACTCGGTCAGTTTTGGCTATGGCTACACCTTC.

As DNA, the CDR3 is TGTGCCACCAGCAGAGAGGGAAGCAATCAGCCCCAGCATTTT. Its translation is CATSREGSNQPQHF. V usage is TRBV15 and J usage is TRBJ1-5, with D unclear. This CDR3 is built from 14 residues. The V and J ends lost 0 bases and 1 base respectively, with 4 bases between them. Germline values: CDR1 LNHNV, CDR2 YYDKDF (reference sequence). Based on the CDR3 plus reference TRBV15 and TRBJ1-5, the full variable domain is DAMVIQNPRYQVTQFGKPVTLSCSQTLNHNVMYWYQQKSSQAPKLLFHYYDKDFNNEADTPDNFQSRRPNTSFCFLDIRSPGLGDTAMYLCATSREGSNQPQHFGDGTRLSIL.

The count of this clonotype is one. The genes are TRBV6-9 and TRBJ1-5, with D possibly being TRBD1 (6 bases). This CDR3 has 14 amino acids. Trimming removed 4 bases at V and 1 base at J, with 8 bases between. In germline, CDR1 is MNHGY, CDR2 SVAAGI. CDR3 protein: CASSWGASNQPQHF. In nucleotides, the CDR3 is TGTGCCAGCAGTTGGGGGGCGAGCAATCAGCCCCAGCATTTT.

The CDR3 DNA follows: TGTGCCACAGGGCTGGCGGTGATCACTGAAGCTTTCTTT. It is translated as CATGLAVITEAFF. The chain links TRBV13 to TRBJ1-1; D perhaps matches TRBD1 (5 bases). CDR1 and CDR2 (germline): PRHDT, FYEKMQ (reference sequence). This CDR3 comprises 13 residues. Trimming shortened V by 10 bases and J by 4 bases, and 16 bases separated the two germline ends.

This rearrangement joins TRBV19 to TRBJ2-7; D remains ambiguous. CDR3 length equals 13 residues. V lost 5 bases and J 2 bases, leaving 10 bases between the germline ends. Germline V gene data show CDR1 as LNHDA and CDR2 as SQIVND (reference sequence). DNA of the CDR3: TGTGCCAGTAGTCCTCGCCTTGCCTACGAGCAGTACTTC. Its translation: CASSPRLAYEQYF.

The rearrangement uses TRBV29-1 and TRBJ2-5, with D possibly being TRBD2 (6 bases). Trimming removed 4 bases from V and 5 bases from J, with 14 bases in between. In germline, CDR1 is SQVTM, CDR2 ANQGSEA. The CDR3 covers 13 residues. In DNA form, the CDR3 reads TGCAGCGTTGTGGGGGAGGTTATGGAGACCCAGTACTTC. Encoded protein: CSVVGEVMETQYF.

The chain recombines TRBV20-1 with TRBJ2-7; possibly TRBD1 for D (6 bases). Germline loops: CDR1 DFQATT, CDR2 SNEGSKA (reference sequence). The length of the CDR3 is 15 residues. Trimming took off 6 bases at V and 3 bases at J, with 21 bases between the two ends. CDR3 DNA sequence: TGCAGTGCCCCATGGGGCAGGGAAGGGGGCTACGAGCAGTACTTC. Translation: CSAPWGREGGYEQYF.